Following are 9 T cell receptor beta chains from one sample sequenced in a study of OX40 agonist ivuxolimab in advanced cancers. Only in-frame clones appear in the TCRdb table, and some are missing; sequencing was by immunoSEQ multiplex PCR. The table records 65,000 to 95,000 clones, 89% of them present only once. Sequenced material: CD4+ or CD8+ T cells sorted from blood, taken in a trial of the OX40 agonist ivuxolimab. The receptor set was obtained from an adult with an advanced solid tumor such as melanoma, head and neck, liver or kidney cancer.

The genes are TRBV7-8 and TRBJ1-6; D remains ambiguous. The CDR3 spans 15 residues. CDR1 and CDR2 (germline): SGHVS, FQNEAQ. Trimming took off 1 base at V and 11 bases at J, with 15 bases between the two ends. DNA of the CDR3: TGTGCCAGCAGCTTAGACTTTGGGAGAAGGGCACCCCTCCACTTT. It is translated as CASSLDFGRRAPLHF.

The chain recombines TRBV5-6 with TRBJ2-1; D unresolved. The CDR3 runs 11 residues. CDR1 and CDR2 (germline): SGHDT, YYEEEE. Trimming cost V 0 bases and J 10 bases, with 5 bases left between them. The CDR3 spells CASSLEVEQFF. The DNA of the CDR3 is TGTGCCAGCAGCTTGGAGGTGGAGCAGTTCTTC.

The genes are TRBV5-4 and TRBJ1-6, with 8 bases lining up with TRBD1. Per the germline V gene, CDR1 is SGHNT and CDR2 is YYREEE (reference sequence). V lost 4 bases, J lost 8 bases, and 5 bases stayed unmatched. The CDR3 consists of 14 residues. The CDR3 DNA reads as TGTGCCAGCAGCGGGGGACAGGATTATTCACCCCTCCACTTT. Translation gives CASSGGQDYSPLHF. Supplemented by reference TRBV5-4 and TRBJ1-6, the full variable domain reads ETGVTQSPTHLIKTRGQQVTLRCSSQSGHNTVSWYQQALGQGPQFIFQYYREEENGRGNFPPRFSGLQFPNYSSELNVNALELDDSALYLCASSGGQDYSPLHFGNGTRLTVT.

This chain links TRBV13 with TRBJ1-6; the match to TRBD1 covers 7 bases. The CDR3 extends over 14 amino acids. V was pared by 5 bases and J by 7 bases, with 5 bases of the junction left unmatched. Germline CDR1 and CDR2: PRHDT and FYEKMQ (reference sequence). In DNA form, the CDR3 reads TGTGCCAGCAGCCAGACAGGGCCGAATTCACCCCTCCACTTT. Translation: CASSQTGPNSPLHF. The entire variable domain, with the rest obtained from reference TRBV13 and TRBJ1-6, is as follows: AAGVIQSPRHLIKEKRETATLKCYPIPRHDTVYWYQQGPGQDPQFLISFYEKMQSDKGSIPDRFSAQQFSDYHSELNMSSLELGDSALYFCASSQTGPNSPLHFGNGTRLTVT.

The V gene is TRBV6-6, the J gene TRBJ1-4, with D hard to call. V lost 8 bases and J 3 bases, leaving 1 base between the germline ends. Germline CDR1 reads MNHNY; CDR2 reads SVGAGI (reference sequence). The CDR3 covers 10 residues. CDR3 sequence (DNA): TGTGCCAGCGCTAATGAAAAACTGTTTTTT. This codes for CASANEKLFF.

The chain links TRBV5-1 to TRBJ1-2; D is ambiguous. This CDR3 is built from 15 residues. The V gene lost 0 bases and the J gene lost 7 bases, with 16 bases spanning the gap. Germline loops: CDR1 SGHRS, CDR2 YFSETQ. This chain's CDR3 is CASSLVGPPATGYTF. Here the CDR3 DNA reads TGCGCCAGCAGCTTGGTCGGCCCCCCTGCGACTGGCTACACCTTC.

The chain carries TRBV5-1 and TRBJ2-3; D is undetermined. CDR3 size: 15 residues. From germline, CDR1 is SGHRS and CDR2 YFSETQ. Trimming took off 0 bases at V and 2 bases at J, with 10 bases between the two ends. The CDR3, as DNA: TGCGCCAGCAGCTTGGACCCCCTGGACACAGATACGCAGTATTTT. This gives the protein CASSLDPLDTDTQYF.

The chain is built from TRBV5-1 and TRBJ1-5, with a possible D match to TRBD1 (6 bases). V lost 2 bases, J lost 9 bases, and 12 bases lay in between. CDR1 SGHRS and CDR2 YFSETQ come from the germline V gene. The CDR3 is made up of 13 amino acids. CDR3 sequence reads: CASSLTGFWPQHF. In nucleotides, the CDR3 is TGCGCCAGCAGCTTAACAGGGTTTTGGCCCCAGCATTTT.

This chain joins TRBV7-9 and TRBJ2-3; the match to TRBD2 covers 9 bases. Looked up from germline, CDR1 is SEHNR and CDR2 is FQNEAQ (reference sequence). The CDR3 loop spans 14 amino acids. The ends lost 1 base at V and 4 bases at J; junction bases unmatched: 0. DNA for the CDR3: TGTGCCAGCAGCTTAGGACTAGCGGCAGATACGCAGTATTTT. It yields the protein CASSLGLAADTQYF.